This T cell receptor beta chain emerged from a study of naive and memory T cell subsets. TCR cDNA received a 3' ligated oligonucleotide that carried a UMI. RNA was extracted from under 3 ml of whole blood of healthy adults. Unsorted total RNA, roughly 1 to 1,100 ng, was DNase treated before reverse transcription. Four PCR rounds used nested alpha and beta constant region primers plus the SP2 primer. TCRdb itself ran the 5' RACE reads through MiXCR, one entry per CDR3 protein. The sample holds approximately 32,000 distinct CDR3 sequences, over 15% seen once. Study findings and constraints: The RNA method is potentially sensitive to activation and differentiation changes.

This clonotype was seen many times. The antigen remains unidentified. This CDR3 contains 13 residues. Germline CDR1 ENHRY, CDR2 SYGVKD. V shed 7 bases, J shed 2 bases, and the junction held 3 bases outside the gene matches. The chain joins TRBV10-3 to TRBJ2-3, with 7 bases that match TRBD2. This sequence originates from a female donor in good health. The CDR3 nucleotides are TGTGCCATCAAGCTAGCGGACACAGATACGCAGTATTTT. Encoded protein: CAIKLADTDTQYF.